This passage covers 32 T cell receptor beta chains from one sample sequenced in a study of T cells after yellow fever vaccination. TCRdb ran MiXCR on the 5' RACE reads and lists one entry per CDR3 protein. This table holds around 350,000 distinct CDR3 sequences, around 10% found once. This specimen was PBMCs, taken on the day of the first yellow fever vaccination. These receptors all stem from a man aged 18 to 35 who received the YFV17D yellow fever vaccine.

The chain recombines TRBV4-3 with TRBJ2-2, with 7 bases that match TRBD1. V lost 0 bases, J lost 1 base, and 5 bases stayed unmatched. CDR3 length equals 17 residues. Germline CDR1 reads LGHNA; CDR2 reads YSLEER. In DNA, the CDR3 is TGCGCCAGCAGCCAAGACGCCAGGGGGATGAACACCGGGGAGCTGTTTTTT. Translated, it gives CASSQDARGMNTGELFF.

The chain couples TRBV6-1 to TRBJ2-7; tentative D call: TRBD2 (6 bases). The CDR3 has 15 residues. V shed 5 bases and J shed 2 bases, with 16 bases lying between them. Germline V CDR1 and CDR2: MNHNS, SASEGT. The CDR3 DNA sequence: TGTGCCAGCAGTCCACTCCTAGGCGGGACCTACGAGCAGTACTTC. Amino acids: CASSPLLGGTYEQYF.

A few counts support this clonotype. The chain is built from TRBV20-1 and TRBJ2-7; 10 bases agree with TRBD1. The trim removed 6 bases at V and 1 base at J, leaving 6 bases unmatched. In germline, CDR1 is DFQATT, CDR2 SNEGSKA (reference sequence). This CDR3 is built from 14 residues. CDR3 DNA: TGCAGTGCCTCCGGGACAGGGGTATCCTACGAGCAGTACTTC. It encodes CSASGTGVSYEQYF.

The V gene is TRBV6-5, the J gene TRBJ1-3, with D hard to call. This CDR3 is built from 12 residues. V was clipped by 7 bases and J by 2 bases, with 6 bases between them. The germline gives CDR1 MNHEY, CDR2 SVGAGI. Here the CDR3 reads CASIGTGNTIYF. In nucleotides, the CDR3 is TGTGCCAGCATCGGAACTGGAAACACCATATATTTT.

This chain uses TRBV5-1 with TRBJ1-3; D is unresolved. The germline CDR1 and CDR2 sequences are SGHRS and YFSETQ. V lost 7 bases to trimming and J lost 0 bases, with 17 bases between them. The CDR3 sequence is 16 residues long. The CDR3 DNA follows: TGCGCCAGCGCCCAGCTCCCACAGATCTCTGGAAACACCATATATTTT. Protein product: CASAQLPQISGNTIYF.

The CDR3, as DNA: TGTGCCAGCAGCCTCTCTCCCCGACAGGGGGCGTCGGCTGGCTACACCTTC. Translation gives CASSLSPRQGASAGYTF. The chain combines TRBV5-4 with TRBJ1-2; 10 nucleotides line up with TRBD1. Germline trimming cut 4 bases from V and 7 bases from J; bases unmatched to any gene: 16. Germline CDR1 and CDR2: SGHNT and YYREEE (reference sequence). The CDR3 length is 17 residues.

There are a few counts of this clonotype. The chain uses TRBV29-1 and TRBJ2-7; the D is unclear. The V gene lost 4 bases and the J gene lost 6 bases, with 13 bases spanning the gap. CDR3 size: 12 residues. CDR1 is SQVTM, CDR2 ANQGSEA, per germline. CDR3 residues: CSVGGPQGEQYV. CDR3 coding DNA: TGCAGCGTTGGAGGACCTCAAGGCGAGCAGTACGTC.

J is TRBJ2-1 and V is TRBV11-2; TRBD2 agrees at 11 bases. The V gene end was trimmed by 7 bases and the J gene end by 4 bases; junction bases not matched to a gene: 9. This CDR3 comprises 16 residues. Germline CDR1 and CDR2: SGHAT and FQNNGV. CDR3 coding DNA: TGTGCCAGCATCCCCTTAGGGACTAGCGGATACAATGAGCAGTTCTTC. This translates into CASIPLGTSGYNEQFF.

The chain employs TRBV5-8 and TRBJ2-5; TRBD1 is a possible D gene (5 bases). This CDR3 is built from 17 residues. Germline V gene data show CDR1 as SGHTS and CDR2 as YDEGEE. Trimming cost V 4 bases and J 3 bases, with 22 bases left between them. Written as DNA, the CDR3 is TGTGCCAGCAGCACCCCCCGGTTGGGCAGGGTAGAAGAGACCCAGTACTTC. Residues: CASSTPRLGRVEETQYF.

This clonotype was detected only a few times. The chain couples TRBV27 to TRBJ2-3, with D hard to call. The CDR3 consists of 12 residues. Trimming shortened V by 7 bases and J by 2 bases, and 7 bases separated the two germline ends. The V gene's germline CDR1 is MNHEY and CDR2 SMNVEV (reference sequence). This chain's CDR3 is CASKGSTDTQYF. In DNA form, the CDR3 reads TGTGCCAGCAAGGGCTCCACAGATACGCAGTATTTT.

Comments on this clonotype: Possible read error: a much larger clone is one base away. Here the CDR3 DNA reads TGTGCCAGCAGTTTAGAAGTCTCGGATCAGCCCCAGCATTTT. Protein sequence: CASSLEVSDQPQHF. The chain uses TRBV12-3 or TRBV12-4 and TRBJ1-5, with D uncertain. Trimming pared 1 base from V and 5 bases from J, leaving 9 bases between. The CDR3 length is 14 residues.

In the case of this clonotype: A much larger clone differs from this one at a single base, so this may be a read error. V is TRBV7-2 and J is TRBJ2-2; possibly TRBD2 for D (5 bases). The germline V gene encodes CDR1 SGHTA and CDR2 FQGNSA. Trimming stripped 5 bases from V and 5 bases from J, with 12 bases between. This CDR3 comprises 14 residues. The CDR3 DNA sequence: TGTACCAGCAGCATCGGGTGGGAGACCGGGGAGCTGTTTTTT. Amino acid sequence: CTSSIGWETGELFF.

The rearrangement uses TRBV27 and TRBJ2-7; D is undetermined. V lost 4 bases and J 0 bases, leaving 7 bases between the germline ends. The CDR3 loop spans 13 amino acids. Germline loops: CDR1 MNHEY, CDR2 SMNVEV (reference sequence). CDR3 sequence: CASSSLISYEQYV. The CDR3 DNA reads as TGTGCCAGCAGTTCCTTAATCTCCTACGAGCAGTACGTC.

The chain links TRBV9 to TRBJ1-1, with a weak D call TRBD1 (6 bases). Germline lookup yields CDR1 SGDLS and CDR2 YYNGEE. Trimming shortened V by 0 bases and J by 4 bases, and 16 bases separated the two germline ends. CDR3 length: 16 residues. The CDR3 loop is CASSVGLGTKATEAFF. The CDR3 nucleotides read TGTGCCAGCAGCGTAGGGCTCGGGACAAAGGCCACTGAAGCTTTCTTT.

This clonotype has just a few counts. This chain joins TRBV4-3 and TRBJ2-3; 8 positions match TRBD1. Germline V CDR1 and CDR2: LGHNA, YSLEER. The CDR3 has 18 amino acids. J lost 4 bases, V lost 1 base, and 13 bases had no gene match. CDR3 protein: CASSQVATGDLLSDTQYF. As DNA, the CDR3 is TGCGCCAGCAGCCAAGTGGCGACAGGGGATTTATTATCAGATACGCAGTATTTT.

Only a few counts were recorded for this clonotype. V is TRBV28 and J is TRBJ1-2; D is undetermined. Trimming cost V 1 base and J 8 bases, with 8 bases left between them. The CDR3 has 12 residues. Germline-derived CDR1 and CDR2 are MDHEN and SYDVKM. In DNA form, the CDR3 reads TGTGCCAGCAGTTTATTTTCTGGCGGCTACACCTTC. This translates into CASSLFSGGYTF.

This clonotype has only a few counts. This sequence joins TRBV20-1 and TRBJ2-2; 7 bases are a match to TRBD2. V gave up 1 base and J gave up 5 bases; unmatched junction bases: 13. Germline CDR1 is DFQATT and CDR2 is SNEGSKA (reference sequence). The length of the CDR3 is 17 residues. DNA of the CDR3: TGCAGTGCTAGAGGCGGGGGTGGGGCCGCAGGGACCGGGGAGCTGTTTTTT. It encodes CSARGGGGAAGTGELFF.

The chain employs TRBV25-1 and TRBJ1-2, with D possibly TRBD1 on 6 matching bases. CDR1 is MGHDK, CDR2 SYGVNS, per germline. Trimming cost V 1 base and J 4 bases, with 16 bases left between them. The CDR3 is 16 amino acids. The CDR3 nucleotides are TGTGCCAGCAGTGAATCGAGCCCCAGGGGCCGCTATGGCTACACCTTC. Translating it yields CASSESSPRGRYGYTF.

V gene TRBV5-1 combines with J gene TRBJ1-5, with 9 nucleotides matching TRBD1. The CDR3 runs to 15 residues. Germline trimming cut 3 bases from V and 4 bases from J; bases unmatched to any gene: 5. Per germline, CDR1 SGHRS and CDR2 YFSETQ. In nucleotides, the CDR3 is TGCGCCAGCAGCTCTGGGACAGGGAAGAATCAGCCCCAGCATTTT. Translated, it gives CASSSGTGKNQPQHF.

This clonotype has just a few counts. This sequence joins TRBV14 and TRBJ2-5, with TRBD1 as a possible D gene (6 bases). Trimming stripped 5 bases from V and 4 bases from J, with 11 bases between. CDR1 SGHDN and CDR2 FVKESK come from the germline V gene. The CDR3 covers 13 residues. The CDR3 coding sequence is TGTGCCAGCAGCAGGGGGAATTTAGAGACCCAGTACTTC. Protein product: CASSRGNLETQYF.

The chain has TRBV5-4 and TRBJ2-5; the D call may be TRBD1 or TRBD2 (5 bases each). Trimming stripped 1 base from V and 1 base from J, with 11 bases between. The CDR3 consists of 15 residues. The germline V gene encodes CDR1 SGHNT and CDR2 YYREEE (reference sequence). The CDR3 sequence: CASSLLERGQETQYF. In DNA form, the CDR3 reads TGTGCCAGCAGCTTGCTAGAGAGGGGCCAAGAGACCCAGTACTTC.

This clonotype has more than one count but fewer than ten. The V gene is TRBV4-3, the J gene TRBJ2-5; 12 bases fit TRBD2. This CDR3 has 17 residues. CDR1 and CDR2 (germline): LGHNA, YSLEER. V dropped 6 bases and J dropped 5; count of bases not matched to a gene: 13. The CDR3 protein is CASSQTPLAGGGETQYF. Here the CDR3 DNA reads TGCGCCAGCAGTCAAACCCCACTAGCGGGGGGCGGGGAGACCCAGTACTTC.

The CDR3, as DNA: TGTGCCAGCAGCCAATTTCTCCTACTAGCGGGGAACACAGATACGCAGTATTTT. Translation gives CASSQFLLLAGNTDTQYF. The chain has TRBV4-2 and TRBJ2-3, with TRBD2 matching 10 bases. The CDR3 covers 18 residues. Germline V gene sequence: CDR1 LGHNA, CDR2 YNFKEQ. After removal of 2 bases from V and 2 bases from J, the junction contained 10 bases not matched to a gene.

This clonotype was detected only a few times. Here the CDR3 reads CASRQGVLEGTEAFF. For the CDR3, the DNA is TGTGCCAGCAGACAGGGGGTCCTCGAGGGCACTGAAGCTTTCTTT. The V and J genes are TRBV7-2 and TRBJ1-1; TRBD1 matches at 8 bases. This CDR3 is 15 amino acids long. With V trimmed by 6 bases and J by 4 bases, 10 bases remained unmatched. Looked up from germline, CDR1 is SGHTA and CDR2 is FQGNSA.

This clonotype came up a few times. V and J are TRBV20-1 and TRBJ1-4; the D is unclear. Trimming pared 6 bases from V and 5 bases from J, leaving 13 bases between. The CDR3 sequence is 13 residues long. CDR1 and CDR2 (germline): DFQATT, SNEGSKA (reference sequence). CDR3 loop: CSAVRELNEKLFF. CDR3 DNA: TGCAGTGCGGTGAGGGAACTAAATGAAAAACTGTTTTTT.

The chain is built from TRBV11-2 and TRBJ2-7, with TRBD2 matching over 8 bases. CDR1 is SGHAT and CDR2 is FQNNGV in the germline V gene. Losses at the gene ends were 5 bases for V and 3 bases for J; bases not matched to a gene: 12. The CDR3 consists of 16 residues. CDR3 sequence: CASSPLIAGGFYEQYV. The CDR3 DNA follows: TGTGCCAGCAGCCCCCTTATTGCGGGGGGATTCTACGAGCAGTACGTC.

This clonotype turned up a few times. V usage is TRBV4-3 and J usage is TRBJ1-2, with D possibly TRBD1 on 6 matching bases. Germline V gene sequence: CDR1 LGHNA, CDR2 YSLEER. V dropped 2 bases and J dropped 3 bases, with 19 bases sitting between them. There are 17 residues in the CDR3. The CDR3 coding sequence is TGCGCCAGCAGCCAATCTTTGGACAGCGATCTCCACTATGGCTACACCTTC. As protein: CASSQSLDSDLHYGYTF.

In this sample, this clonotype turned up a few times. This chain connects TRBV15 to TRBJ2-2; 8 positions agree with TRBD2. Germline V gene data show CDR1 as LNHNV and CDR2 as YYDKDF (reference sequence). V shed 1 base and J 3 bases; nucleotides not matched to a gene: 4. The CDR3 loop spans 16 amino acids. The CDR3 coding sequence is TGTGCCACCAGCAGAGTTAGGACTAGCTACACCGGGGAGCTGTTTTTT. Its translation: CATSRVRTSYTGELFF.

This clonotype appeared many times. The rearrangement joins TRBV4-3 to TRBJ1-6, with D maybe TRBD1 (6 bases). The CDR3 runs to 16 residues. The V end lost 2 bases, the J end lost 8 bases, and 16 bases lay between the germline ends. Germline-derived CDR1 and CDR2 are LGHNA and YSLEER. DNA of the CDR3: TGCGCCAGCAGCCAAATTCAGGGGCCAAGGGATTCACCCCTCCACTTT. This gives the protein CASSQIQGPRDSPLHF.

V is TRBV10-1 and J is TRBJ2-7; D unclear. The V and J ends lost 4 bases and 6 bases respectively, with 13 bases between them. The V gene's germline CDR1 is WNHNN and CDR2 SYGVQD (reference sequence). This CDR3 spans 13 amino acids. CDR3 residues: CASSATLLLEQYF. CDR3 nucleotide sequence: TGCGCCAGCAGTGCCACCCTTCTCCTCGAGCAGTACTTC.

The chain couples TRBV7-2 to TRBJ2-1; D may match TRBD1 or TRBD2 (5 bases each). This CDR3 is built from 17 residues. Germline CDR1 reads SGHTA; CDR2 reads FQGNSA. The V gene lost 2 bases and the J gene lost 8 bases, with 22 bases spanning the gap. The DNA for the CDR3 is TGTGCCAGCAGCTTAAACGTGAGGGGCGTTCTAGGCTATGAGCAGTTCTTC. Translated, it gives CASSLNVRGVLGYEQFF.

The CDR3 is CATSGAPGLPTDTQYF. CDR3 nucleotide sequence: TGTGCCACCAGCGGGGCCCCGGGACTACCTACAGATACGCAGTATTTT. The rearrangement links TRBV15 to TRBJ2-3; TRBD2 matches 7 bases. V lost 5 bases and J lost 3; bases outside the gene matches: 11. The CDR3 runs to 16 residues. Germline V CDR1 and CDR2: LNHNV, YYDKDF (reference sequence).